One T cell receptor (beta chain) is described in this entry. The antigen is undetermined. These data are taken from a study of T cell repertoires in cytomegalovirus infection. Study-level information: It can be stated that public TCR beta signatures indicated CMV infection as well as a matching HLA type.

V gave up 5 bases and J gave up 0 bases; unmatched junction bases: 5. This CDR3 contains 17 residues. Germline V gene lookup returns CDR1 SGHTA and CDR2 FQGNSA. Study findings and constraints: HLA-C-restricted CMV-specific TCR beta clonotypes were dominant in the ex vivo response.

MiXCR was run by TCRdb on the reads, yielding one entry per CDR3 protein. Here the sample spans about 500,000 distinct CDR3 sequences, 33% being singletons. V is TRBV7-2 and J is TRBJ2-3; 13 bases are shared with TRBD2. The clonotype was recovered from a human donor in good health (CMV status not recorded). Some clones in this sample may be carry-over from other donors' samples. Sequencing was performed on cultured PBMCs, taken from culture after CMV antigen stimulation. The CDR3 loop is CASSPGTSGISTDTQYF. For the CDR3, the DNA is TGTGCCAGCAGCCCCGGGACTAGCGGGATTAGCACAGATACGCAGTATTTT.